The 7 T cell receptor beta chains listed next were all sequenced from one sample in a study of blood T cell repertoires in COVID-19 (dated by TCRdb to about 2020). Libraries were built with the immunoSEQ multiplex PCR assay. Sourced from immuneACCESS, this table was stored by TCRdb with only in-frame sequences that have V and J called. A share of the clones is absent; for the studies checked, an unresolved V gene accounts for under half, and the remainder has no known explanation. Within this sample are approximately 200,000 clones, with about four fifths of them counted one time only. About 7.8% of the sample comes from the top ten. The source material was peripheral blood. These receptors all stem from a woman of 80 years or more with COVID-19, enrolled during active disease.

V is TRBV18 and J is TRBJ2-7; TRBD1 is a possible D gene (5 bases). CDR1 is KGHSH and CDR2 is LQKENI in the germline V gene. CDR3 length equals 13 residues. Trimming cost V 3 bases and J 5 bases, with 11 bases left between them. In nucleotides, the CDR3 is TGTGCCAGCTCACCGGCCAGGGTCCACGAGCAGTACTTC. This codes for CASSPARVHEQYF.

The chain employs TRBV6-5 and TRBJ2-3; TRBD2 aligns across 9 bases. Germline V gene sequence: CDR1 MNHEY, CDR2 SVGAGI. The junction had 4 bases not matched to a gene; V was cut back by 6 bases and J by 0 bases. The CDR3 contains 15 residues. CDR3 nucleotides: TGTGCCAGCAGAGGTCTAGCGGGGAGCACAGATACGCAGTATTTT. Its translation: CASRGLAGSTDTQYF.

V gene TRBV19 combines with J gene TRBJ1-4; 7 nucleotides match TRBD1. The CDR3 length is 16 residues. Germline-derived CDR1 and CDR2 are LNHDA and SQIVND (reference sequence). The V segment lost 7 bases and the J segment 3 bases; nucleotides outside the gene matches: 11. The CDR3 DNA is TGTGCCAGTACGGACCGGGGCGGACAGGCTAATGAAAAACTGTTTTTT. This encodes CASTDRGGQANEKLFF.

The chain joins TRBV7-9 to TRBJ1-2; TRBD1 is a possible D gene (6 bases). V dropped 4 bases and J dropped 8 bases, with 11 bases sitting between them. CDR3 length equals 12 residues. Germline V lookup: CDR1 SEHNR, CDR2 FQNEAQ (reference sequence). The CDR3 reads CASSSDQGGYTF. The CDR3 DNA follows: TGTGCCAGCAGCTCCGATCAGGGGGGCTACACCTTC. Full variable domain (remainder filled in from reference TRBV7-9 and TRBJ1-2): DTGVSQNPRHKITKRGQNVTFRCDPISEHNRLYWYRQTLGQGPEFLTYFQNEAQLEKSRLLSDRFSAERPKGSFSTLEIQRTEQGDSAMYLCASSSDQGGYTFGSGTRLTVV.

Details on this clone: One end of the junction does not line up with germline, which may come from a read error. The chain joins TRBV7-7 to TRBJ2-2; D is perhaps TRBD1 (6 bases). The CDR3 is 14 residues long. Germline V CDR1 and CDR2: SSHAT, FNYEAQ (reference sequence). The chain's CDR3 is CASSFQQGYGELFF. Here the CDR3 DNA reads TGTGCTAGCAGCTTTCAACAGGGATACGGGGAGCTGTTTTTT.

The chain uses TRBV6-2 or TRBV6-3 and TRBJ1-2; unclear D gene. The V end was cut by 5 bases, the J end by 4 bases, with 11 bases between. This CDR3 is 13 amino acids long. Looked up from germline, CDR1 is MNHEY and CDR2 is SVGEGT. CDR3 bases: TGTGCCAGCAGTCCGGAGGAATCCTATGGCTACACCTTC. Encoded protein: CASSPEESYGYTF.

This clone was observed a single time. V usage is TRBV27 and J usage is TRBJ2-3; 10 bases fit TRBD1. The CDR3 runs 17 residues. The J segment lost 5 bases and the V segment lost 6 bases, leaving 14 bases of the junction unmatched. Germline-derived CDR1 and CDR2 are MNHEY and SMNVEV (reference sequence). The CDR3 DNA sequence: TGTGCCAGCAGCTTACCCCAAGGGACAGGGGCGAGAGATACGCAGTATTTT. The encoded protein is CASSLPQGTGARDTQYF.